Given below is one T cell receptor beta chain in context. This clonotype was counted at least ten times. Its antigen is not yet known. The record has no base qualities; no much larger clone is one base away. The data stem from a study of molecular identifiers for immune sequencing clone quantification (dated by TCRdb to 2016 to 2018). At the level of the whole study: For a replicate experiment, RNA from approximately 20,000 or 100,000 naive CD8 T cells was divided into five aliquots, and four of the five aliquots were sequenced. This methods study used CD8 T cells to benchmark TCR RNA copy counting and molecular-identifier clustering-based TCR repertoire sequencing (MIDCIRS). What the study reported, not specific to this receptor: The sizes of highly expanded clones could end up underestimated when identical TCR molecules share a barcode. When barcode sub-clustering was omitted, TCR diversity was inflated by chimeric consensus sequences, with chimeras reaching as high as 47%. The naive libraries included spiked-in Jurkat TCR RNA (fewer than eleven copies' worth), and this Jurkat TCR RNA is not part of the donor repertoire. In CMV-specific effector cells, clones with more than 20 RNA copies accounted for over 99% of molecules, whereas in naive cells such clones accounted for under 1%. Even against a background of about a million naive CD8 T cells, spiked-in Jurkat TCR RNA amounting to a single cell's worth was reported to be detectable. Modeling indicated roughly 3.3 TCR RNA copies recovered per cell, compared with roughly 10 by digital PCR, which implies a capture efficiency of approximately 31%.

Library preparation used PCR. Reads for this sample came from an Illumina HiSeq 4000. Preparation of bulk TCR libraries followed a previously described approach, with the TCR primers listed in Table S5. Total RNA was purified with the Qiagen AllPrep DNA/RNA kit. Before analysis, reads from multiple sequencing runs of the same library were pooled. Per the authors' processing: Only reads with exact TCR constant sequence were kept, trimmed to 150 nt, and grouped by their 12-nt molecular barcodes. Reads within each barcode group were sub-clustered using a 15% Levenshtein threshold, and quality-weighted consensus sequences were constructed for each RNA molecule. Non-functional sequences were discarded, and so were lower-count sequences lying one edit away from another sequence. On the basis of fitting two negative binomial distributions, barcode sub-clusters with fewer than 20% of the maximum read count were discarded. TCRdb passed the public sequencing reads through fastp at Q25 and MiXCR, retaining productive beta sequences. Each record represents a unique CDR3 protein, reported with the most common genes and DNA among its rows. The V and J calls were determined by TCRdb, not by the authors. A total of some 650,000 distinct CDR3 sequences appear in this sample, 20% of them only once. The ten largest clones represent under 0.95% of the sample.

Reading from cysteine to phenylalanine, the CDR3 counts 14 amino acids. Only the CDR3 DNA stays, 42 bases, in frame from base 1. For CDR1 and CDR2, the germline V gene lists MNHEY and SVGAGI. Deletion took 4 bases off V and 1 base off J, with a span of 8 bases between the germline ends. Libraries of naive CD8 T cells were built from around 20,000 to 1,000,000 sorted cells, with 10%, 30% or 50% of the purified RNA used. Naive CD8 T cells were FACS-sorted as CD8+CD4-CCR7+CD45RA+ on a BD FACSAria II into RLT Plus buffer. Detection sensitivity was tested by spiking Jurkat RNA equal to some 11 TCR copies' worth into samples containing roughly 19,000-1,000,000 naive CD8 T cells. Enrichment of CD8 T cells was performed with RosetteSep CD8+ T Cell Enrichment Cocktail and Ficoll-Paque, after which ACK red cell lysis was carried out.

The specimen was naive CD8+ T cells from blood, with Jurkat cell RNA spiked in. In the paper's terms, the cell subset or site label means: FACS-sorted CD8+CD4-CCR7+CD45RA+ naive T cells. The TCR originated in a human donor in good health. Some libraries in this study had Jurkat cell RNA spiked in. In this chain, TRBV6-5 is recombined with TRBJ1-5; possibly the D gene is TRBD1, per 6 matching bases. Here is the DNA: TGTGCCAGCAGTTCCGGACAGAGCAATCAGCCCCAGCATTTT. Its protein product is CASSSGQSNQPQHF.